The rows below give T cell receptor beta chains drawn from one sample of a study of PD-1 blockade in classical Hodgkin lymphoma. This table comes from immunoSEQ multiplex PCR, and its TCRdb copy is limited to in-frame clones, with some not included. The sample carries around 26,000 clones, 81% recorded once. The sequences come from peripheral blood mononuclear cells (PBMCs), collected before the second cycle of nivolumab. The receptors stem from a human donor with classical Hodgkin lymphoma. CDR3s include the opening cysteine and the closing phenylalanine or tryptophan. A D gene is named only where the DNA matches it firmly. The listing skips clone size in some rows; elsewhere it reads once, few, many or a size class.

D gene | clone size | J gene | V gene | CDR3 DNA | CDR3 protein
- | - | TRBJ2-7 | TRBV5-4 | TGTGCCAGCAGCTTTGGCACGAGCTCCTACGAGCAGTACTTC | CASSFGTSSYEQYF
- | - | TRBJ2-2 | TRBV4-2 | TGTGCCAGCAGCCAAGCCGACCAATCCACCGGGGAGCTGTTTTTT | CASSQADQSTGELFF
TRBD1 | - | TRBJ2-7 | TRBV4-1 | TGCGCCAGCAGCCCGACAGGGGGCTCCTACGAGCAGTACTTC | CASSPTGGSYEQYF
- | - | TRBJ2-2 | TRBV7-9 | TGTGCCAGCACCGAAAATCTCCGGGGGAACACCGGGGAGCTGTTTTTT | CASTENLRGNTGELFF
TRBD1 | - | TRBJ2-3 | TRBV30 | TGTGCCTGGAGTGGACAGGGGGCTTTCCCAGATACGCAGTATTTT | CAWSGQGAFPDTQYF
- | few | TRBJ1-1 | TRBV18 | TGTGCCAGCTCACCACCCAGGAACACTGAAGCTTTCTTT | CASSPPRNTEAFF
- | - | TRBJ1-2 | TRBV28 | TGTGCCAGCAGCCCGGAATGGGCTGGCTACACCTTC | CASSPEWAGYTF
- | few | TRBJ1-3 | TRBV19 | TGTGCCAGTTTTACAGGAAACACCATATATTTT | CASFTGNTIYF
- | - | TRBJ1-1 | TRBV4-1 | TGCGCCAGCAGCCAAGTCCAAGGGTCTCACACTGAAGCTTTCTTT | CASSQVQGSHTEAFF
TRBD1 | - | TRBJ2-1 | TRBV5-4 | TGTGCCAGCAGCTTGCGACAGGGGGCTAATAATGAGCAGTTCTTC | CASSLRQGANNEQFF
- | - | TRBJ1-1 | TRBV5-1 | TGCGCCAGCAGCTTGGGTTGGGCAGCTATGAACACTGAAGCTTTCTTT | CASSLGWAAMNTEAFF
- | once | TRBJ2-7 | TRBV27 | TGTGCCAGCAGTCCCCCACAGGGGAGGGGCTACGAGCAGTACTTC | CASSPPQGRGYEQYF
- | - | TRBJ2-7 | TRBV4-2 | TGTGCCAGCAGCGTTCTCGCAGACACCTCCTACGAGCAGTACTTC | CASSVLADTSYEQYF
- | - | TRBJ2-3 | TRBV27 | TGTGCCAGCAGCAACCTCCGGGCCGCGCGCACAGATACGCAGTATTTT | CASSNLRAARTDTQYF
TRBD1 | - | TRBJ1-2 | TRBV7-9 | TGTGCCAGCAGCCAAAGTCCCGGGACAGGGCCCTATGGCTACACCTTC | CASSQSPGTGPYGYTF
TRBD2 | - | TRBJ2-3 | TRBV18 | TGTGCCAGCTCACCCCTGCCCGGGGGGCGGGGGGGCACAGATACGCAGTATTTT | CASSPLPGGRGGTDTQYF
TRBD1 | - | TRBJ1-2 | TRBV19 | TGTGCCAGTAGTATAGTTTTCCGGGACAGGGAACCTGGCTACACCTTC | CASSIVFRDREPGYTF
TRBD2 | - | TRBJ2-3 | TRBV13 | TGTGCCAGCAGCTTAAGCGGGAGGGCTTTCACAGATACGCAGTATTTT | CASSLSGRAFTDTQYF
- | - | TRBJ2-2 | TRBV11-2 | TGTGCCAGCAGGAGAACGCAAGGACTTAACACCGGGGAGCTGTTTTTT | CASRRTQGLNTGELFF
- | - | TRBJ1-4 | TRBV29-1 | TGCAGCGTTGACTCGGGACACGGGAATAATGAAAAACTGTTTTTT | CSVDSGHGNNEKLFF
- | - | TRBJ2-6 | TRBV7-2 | TGTGCCAGCACCCGTCTACAGGGCCGCTCTGGGGCCAACGTCCTGACTTTC | CASTRLQGRSGANVLTF
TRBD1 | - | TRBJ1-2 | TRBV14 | TGTGCCAGCAGTCCTATACGAGGGGACAGGCCGGGTAACTATGGCTACACCTTC | CASSPIRGDRPGNYGYTF
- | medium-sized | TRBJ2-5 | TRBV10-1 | TGCGCCAGCAGTGAGTCGGGTGGGGAGACCCAGTACTTC | CASSESGGETQYF
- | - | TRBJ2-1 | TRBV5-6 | TGTGCCAGCAGCTTAAGGCGACTAGTTAGGTACAATGAGCAGTTCTTC | CASSLRRLVRYNEQFF
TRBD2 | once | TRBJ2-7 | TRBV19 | TGTGCCAGTAGTACTCCTGGGGGGGTCTACGAGCAGTACTTC | CASSTPGGVYEQYF
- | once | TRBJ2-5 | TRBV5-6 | TGTGCCAGCAGCTTGATTAGCGGAGAGTACCAAGAGACCCAGTACTTC | CASSLISGEYQETQYF
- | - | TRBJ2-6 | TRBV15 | TGTGCCACCAGCAGAGAACCAGGACTGGGGTCTGGGGCCAACGTCCTGACTTTC | CATSREPGLGSGANVLTF
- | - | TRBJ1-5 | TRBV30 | TGTGCCTGGACTACGGGACGAAATAGCAATCAGCCCCAGCATTTT | CAWTTGRNSNQPQHF
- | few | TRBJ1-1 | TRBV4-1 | TGCGCCAGCAGCCAAAGCGAGACCTTGAACACTGAAGCTTTCTTT | CASSQSETLNTEAFF
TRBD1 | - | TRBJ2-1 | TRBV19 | TGTGCCAGTAGTACCCTACAGGGGGCCCAACAGGATGAGCAGTTCTTC | CASSTLQGAQQDEQFF
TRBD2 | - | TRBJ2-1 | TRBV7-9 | TGTGCCAGCAGCTTTTCCCGGACTAGATCAGGGAGGGTCGGTGAGCAGTTCTTC | CASSFSRTRSGRVGEQFF
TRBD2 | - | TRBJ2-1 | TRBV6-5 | TGTGCCAGCAGTTTGGAGGGAGGGCCGACAAATGAGCAGTTCTTC | CASSLEGGPTNEQFF
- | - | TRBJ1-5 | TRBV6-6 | TGTGCCAGCAGTTACGGTGGCCGAAATCAGCCCCAGCATTTT | CASSYGGRNQPQHF
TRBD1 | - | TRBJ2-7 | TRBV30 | TGTGCCTGTTCGACCGGGACAGGACGGGGGCAGTACTTC | CACSTGTGRGQYF
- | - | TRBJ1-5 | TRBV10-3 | TGTGCCATCAGTGAGTCTGACAGATTGACGGAGCCCCAGCATTTT | CAISESDRLTEPQHF
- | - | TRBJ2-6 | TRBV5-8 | TGTGCCAGCAGTTCTCCCGAGAGGGGGTCCTACTCTGGGGCCAACGTCCTGACTTTC | CASSSPERGSYSGANVLTF
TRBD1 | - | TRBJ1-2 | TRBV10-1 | TGCGCCAGCAGTGGCTTAGCACAGGGAGGGGGCTATAATGGCTACACCTTC | CASSGLAQGGGYNGYTF
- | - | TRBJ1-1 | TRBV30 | TGTGCCTGGAGTAACTTTGCGGGGGCTCTGAACACTGAAGCTTTCTTT | CAWSNFAGALNTEAFF
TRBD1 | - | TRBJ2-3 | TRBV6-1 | TGTGCCAGCAGTGAACTGGGACAGGGGGCAGATACGCAGTATTTT | CASSELGQGADTQYF
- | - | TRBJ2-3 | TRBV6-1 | TGTGCCAGCAGTGAAGTGATAGGCGGGACCACAGATACGCAGTATTTT | CASSEVIGGTTDTQYF
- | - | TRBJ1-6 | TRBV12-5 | TGTGCTAGTGGTTTGGCGATCCTCAGTTCAAGCTCCTATAATTCACCCCTCCACTTT | CASGLAILSSSSYNSPLHF